These T cell receptor beta chains were read from a single sample in a study of patients and donors after allogeneic stem cell transplantation. TCRdb redid the calling of the RT-PCR reads with MiXCR, one entry per CDR3 protein. This table has about 200,000 distinct CDR3 sequences, roughly two fifths appearing once. The sequenced sample consisted of blood, either unsorted or a sorted T cell fraction (not recorded which). These receptors all come from a human donor who was either an allogeneic HSCT recipient or a stem cell or donor lymphocyte infusion donor (not recorded which). It is not recorded whose cells these are; they may come from a transplant donor. CDR3s include the opening cysteine and the closing phenylalanine or tryptophan. A D gene is named only where the DNA matches it firmly. Size is stated for part of the rows, as once, few or many counts, or as a class when the clone is expanded.

- TRBJ2-5 TRBV29-1 TRBD2 TGCAGCGCCGGTGGGACTAGTTCTCAAGAGACCCAGTACTTC CSAGGTSSQETQYF
- TRBJ1-1 TRBV7-9 - TGTGCCAGCAGCCATGGGAAGAACACTGAAGCTTTCTTT CASSHGKNTEAFF
- TRBJ2-3 TRBV7-2 - TGTGCCAGCAGCCCCAGGGGCAGGGATACGCAGTATTTT CASSPRGRDTQYF
once TRBJ2-3 TRBV14 - TGTGCCAGCAGCCCCTTTCGGGGCCTAAGCACAGATACGCAGTATTTT CASSPFRGLSTDTQYF
- TRBJ2-7 TRBV6-6 - TGTGCCAGCAGTTACGGCGACTGGACCTACGAGCAGTACTTC CASSYGDWTYEQYF
few TRBJ2-3 TRBV6-6 - TGTGCCAGCGCAAGGCTGGACACAGATACGCAGTATTTT CASARLDTDTQYF
- TRBJ2-3 TRBV12-3/TRBV12-4 - TGTGCCAGCAGGACCGACAGGTCAGATACGCAGTATTTT CASRTDRSDTQYF
- TRBJ2-1 TRBV24-1 TRBD2 TGTGCCACCAGTGATTTAGGACTAGCGGACAACAATGAGCAGTTCTTC CATSDLGLADNNEQFF
- TRBJ2-7 TRBV18 - TGTGCCAGCTCACCAGCTGAGGACTACGAGCAGTACTTC CASSPAEDYEQYF
- TRBJ2-7 TRBV3-1 - TGTGCCAGCAGGGCGGACAGACACTACGAGCAGTACTTC CASRADRHYEQYF
- TRBJ2-1 TRBV6-6 TRBD2 TGTGCCAGCCAACTAGCGGGAGAGCCTTACAATGAGCAGTTCTTC CASQLAGEPYNEQFF
many TRBJ2-3 TRBV6-6 - TGTGCCAGCAGTTACTCAACTTCACTCACAGATACGCAGTATTTT CASSYSTSLTDTQYF
- TRBJ1-1 TRBV4-1 - TGCGCCAGCAGCCAACCTTCGGCTGCAAAATGGGACACTGAAGCTTTCTTT CASSQPSAAKWDTEAFF
- TRBJ1-2 TRBV6-5 TRBD1 TGTGCCACGACAGGGGGCTGGTATGGCTACACCTTC CATTGGWYGYTF
few TRBJ1-1 TRBV7-2 - TGTGCCAGCAGCTTGCAGGCCGGCATGACTGAAGCTTTCTTT CASSLQAGMTEAFF
- TRBJ1-2 TRBV3-1 - TGTGCCAGCAGCCAACGCTTCCAGGGGAATCCCCGTGGCTACACCTTC CASSQRFQGNPRGYTF
- TRBJ1-2 TRBV6-5 TRBD1 TGTGCCAGCAGTTCCCCTATGATCACAGGGGGCTATGGCTACACCTTC CASSSPMITGGYGYTF
- TRBJ2-1 TRBV4-1 TRBD2 TGCGCCAGCAGCCAAGATAGAGGGACTAGCGGTTACAATGAGCAGTTCTTC CASSQDRGTSGYNEQFF
- TRBJ2-2 TRBV20-1 - TGCAGTGCTAGACTCGGGATAAACACCGGGGAGCTGTTTTTT CSARLGINTGELFF
- TRBJ1-1 TRBV27 TRBD1 TGTGCCAGCAGTCCGGGACAGGGACATGGCAGGGGTTTCTTT CASSPGQGHGRGFF
- TRBJ1-2 TRBV6-5 TRBD1 TGTGCCAGCAGTTACGAGGGGGCCTATGCCTATGGCTACACCTTC CASSYEGAYAYGYTF
- TRBJ1-5 TRBV28 TRBD1 TGTGCCAGCAGTAGGCCAGGGGGCTATCGGTCCCAGCATTTT CASSRPGGYRSQHF
- TRBJ2-1 TRBV14 - TGTGCCAGCAGCGAAGGCAGGGAGAAATACAATGAGCAGTTCTTC CASSEGREKYNEQFF
few TRBJ1-2 TRBV12-3/TRBV12-4 - TGTGCCAGCAGTCTACGCCGGGACGTTTACTACACCTTC CASSLRRDVYYTF
few TRBJ1-2 TRBV11-2 - TGTGCCAGCAGCTTAGCTAGTGATAACTATGGCTACACCTTC CASSLASDNYGYTF
few TRBJ1-4 TRBV29-1 - TGCAGCGTTGGAGATGAAAAACTGTTTTTT CSVGDEKLFF
- TRBJ1-5 TRBV25-1 TRBD1 TGTGCCAGCCCTAGAGGGGGACAGGGCCCTAATCAGCCCCAGCATTTT CASPRGGQGPNQPQHF
once TRBJ2-7 TRBV6-1 - TGTGCCAGCAGTGAAGCCGGCAACTCCTACGAGCAGTACTTC CASSEAGNSYEQYF
few TRBJ1-4 TRBV10-3 - TGTGCCATCAGTGAGAGGGGGTATAATGAAAAACTGTTTTTT CAISERGYNEKLFF
- TRBJ2-1 TRBV9 - TGTGCCAGCAGCACGGGCATCGGAGAGCAGTTCTTC CASSTGIGEQFF
few TRBJ1-2 TRBV12-3/TRBV12-4 - TGTGCCAGCAGTTTATTTGGCTATGGCTACACCTTC CASSLFGYGYTF
- TRBJ1-4 TRBV9 TRBD1 TGTGCCAGCAGCGTAGGCGGGACAGGGCACGAAAAACTGTTTTTT CASSVGGTGHEKLFF
- TRBJ2-7 TRBV5-1 TRBD2 TGCGCCAGCAGCTTTTCCCCCGGGACTAGCGGCTACGAGCAGTACTTC CASSFSPGTSGYEQYF
- TRBJ1-2 TRBV7-2 TRBD1 TGTGCCAGCAGCGAAGTCCCAGGGGGCGGGTATGGCTACACCTTC CASSEVPGGGYGYTF
few TRBJ1-1 TRBV12-3/TRBV12-4 TRBD1 TGTGCCAGCAGTGATACAGGGGGAGGCACTGAAGCTTTCTTT CASSDTGGGTEAFF
few TRBJ2-7 TRBV20-1 - TGCAGTGCTAGAGATAGGCTAGCGCCACCATACGAGCAGTACTTC CSARDRLAPPYEQYF
few TRBJ2-7 TRBV29-1 - TGCAGCGTGAGGGGCCAGGGGTCGAGTTACGACGAGCAGTACTTC CSVRGQGSSYDEQYF